This T cell receptor (beta chain) was retrieved from a study of radiotherapy plus CTLA-4 blockade in lung cancer. Study-wide findings and caveats: An expansion of tumor-derived TCR clones occurred in blood after radiotherapy plus ipilimumab.

Notes on this clone: Its antigen is not identified.

Produced via immunoSEQ multiplex PCR; TCRdb's table is partial and in-frame only. The table records roughly 69,000 clones, 70% to 80% of them present only once. V was cut by 0 bases and J by 4 bases, with 15 bases left in between. The CDR3 is 16 residues long. CDR1 is MGHRA, CDR2 YSYEKL, per germline. The V call is TRBV4-1, the J call TRBJ2-5; possibly TRBD1 for D (5 bases). The receptor was derived from a human donor with non-small cell lung cancer whose response to radiotherapy plus ipilimumab could not be evaluated. Some clones in this sample may be carry-over from other donors' samples. Material: peripheral blood, obtained from a patient treated with radiotherapy plus ipilimumab. CDR3 amino acids: CASSQDSAGLRETQYF. The CDR3 DNA follows: TGCGCCAGCAGCCAAGATTCGGCAGGGTTAAGAGAGACCCAGTACTTC.